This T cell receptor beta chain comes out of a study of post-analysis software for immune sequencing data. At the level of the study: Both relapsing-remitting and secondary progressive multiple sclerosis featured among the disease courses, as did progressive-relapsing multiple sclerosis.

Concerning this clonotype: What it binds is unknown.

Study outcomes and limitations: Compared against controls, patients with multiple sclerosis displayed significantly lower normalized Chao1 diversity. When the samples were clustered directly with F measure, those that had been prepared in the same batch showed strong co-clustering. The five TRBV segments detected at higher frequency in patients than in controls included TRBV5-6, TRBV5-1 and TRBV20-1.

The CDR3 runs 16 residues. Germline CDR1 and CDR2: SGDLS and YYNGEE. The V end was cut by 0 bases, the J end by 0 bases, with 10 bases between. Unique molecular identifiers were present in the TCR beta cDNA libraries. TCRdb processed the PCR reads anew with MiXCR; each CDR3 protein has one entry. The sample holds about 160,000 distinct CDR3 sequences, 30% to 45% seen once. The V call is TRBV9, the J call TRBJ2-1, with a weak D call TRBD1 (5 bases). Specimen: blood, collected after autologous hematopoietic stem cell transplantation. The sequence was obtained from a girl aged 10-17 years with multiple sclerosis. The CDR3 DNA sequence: TGTGCCAGCAGCGTAGAGGGGTTGGGCTCCTACAATGAGCAGTTCTTC. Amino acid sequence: CASSVEGLGSYNEQFF.